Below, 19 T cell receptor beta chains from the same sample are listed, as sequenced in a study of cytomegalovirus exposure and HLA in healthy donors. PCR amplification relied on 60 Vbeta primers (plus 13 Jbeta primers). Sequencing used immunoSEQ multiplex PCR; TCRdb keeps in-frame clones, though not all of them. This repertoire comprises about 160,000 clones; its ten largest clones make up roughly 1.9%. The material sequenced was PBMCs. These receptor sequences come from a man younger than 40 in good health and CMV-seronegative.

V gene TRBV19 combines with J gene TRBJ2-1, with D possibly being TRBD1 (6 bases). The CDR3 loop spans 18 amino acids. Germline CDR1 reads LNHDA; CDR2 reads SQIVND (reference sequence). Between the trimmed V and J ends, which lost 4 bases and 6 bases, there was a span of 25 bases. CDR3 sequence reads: CASSTRRGGRYQANEQFF. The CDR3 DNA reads TGTGCCAGTAGTACCCGTCGAGGGGGACGCTATCAGGCCAATGAGCAGTTCTTC.

The CDR3 region is CASSLQIAAGTSNEQFF. The CDR3 DNA is TGTGCCAGCAGCTTGCAGATTGCGGCAGGGACATCCAATGAGCAGTTCTTC. The J gene is TRBJ2-1, the V gene TRBV5-4; perhaps TRBD1 as D (6 bases). The length of the CDR3 is 17 residues. Germline assignment: CDR1 SGHNT and CDR2 YYREEE (reference sequence). V was clipped by 1 base and J by 6 bases, with 20 bases between them. The full variable domain, with the rest looked up from reference TRBV5-4 and TRBJ2-1, is ETGVTQSPTHLIKTRGQQVTLRCSSQSGHNTVSWYQQALGQGPQFIFQYYREEENGRGNFPPRFSGLQFPNYSSELNVNALELDDSALYLCASSLQIAAGTSNEQFFGPGTRLTVL.

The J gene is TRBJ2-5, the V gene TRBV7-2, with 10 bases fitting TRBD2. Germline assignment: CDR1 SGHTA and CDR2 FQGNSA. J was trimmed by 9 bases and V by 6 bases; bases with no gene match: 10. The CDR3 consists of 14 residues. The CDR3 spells CASSRGLAVEAQYF. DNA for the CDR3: TGTGCCAGCAGTCGAGGACTAGCGGTCGAGGCCCAGTACTTC.

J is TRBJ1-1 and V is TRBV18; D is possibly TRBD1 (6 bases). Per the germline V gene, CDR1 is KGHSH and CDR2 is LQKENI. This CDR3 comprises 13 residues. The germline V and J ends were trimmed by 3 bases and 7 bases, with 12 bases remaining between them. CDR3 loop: CASSPTGQLEAFF. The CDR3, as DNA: TGTGCCAGCTCACCTACCGGACAGCTTGAAGCTTTCTTT.

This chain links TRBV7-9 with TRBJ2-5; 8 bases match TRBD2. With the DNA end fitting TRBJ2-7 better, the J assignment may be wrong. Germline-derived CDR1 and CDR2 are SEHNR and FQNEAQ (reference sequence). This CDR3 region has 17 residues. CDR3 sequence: CASSLVAFSGDSYEQYF. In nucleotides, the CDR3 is TGTGCCAGCAGCTTAGTAGCCTTTAGCGGGGACTCCTACGAGCAGTACTTC.

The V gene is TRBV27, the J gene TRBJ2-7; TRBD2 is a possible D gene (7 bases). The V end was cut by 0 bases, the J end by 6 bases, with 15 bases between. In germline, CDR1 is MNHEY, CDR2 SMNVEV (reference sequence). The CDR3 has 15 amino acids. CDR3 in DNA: TGTGCCAGCAGTTTATCAAGGGGGAGGGCAGGCGAGCAGTACTTC. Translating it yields CASSLSRGRAGEQYF.

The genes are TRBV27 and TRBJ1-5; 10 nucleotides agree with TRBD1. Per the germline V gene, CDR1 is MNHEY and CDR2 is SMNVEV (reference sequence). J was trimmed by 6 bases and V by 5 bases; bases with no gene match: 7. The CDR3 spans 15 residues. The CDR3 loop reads CASSPGTGVGQPQHF. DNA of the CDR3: TGTGCCAGCAGTCCCGGGACAGGGGTGGGTCAGCCCCAGCATTTT.

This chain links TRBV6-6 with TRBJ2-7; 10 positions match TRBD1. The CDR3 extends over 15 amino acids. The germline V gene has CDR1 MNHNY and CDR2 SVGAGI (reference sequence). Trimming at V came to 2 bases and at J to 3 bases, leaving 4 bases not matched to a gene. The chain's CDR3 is CASSYAGTGDYEQYF. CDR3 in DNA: TGTGCCAGCAGTTACGCCGGGACAGGGGACTACGAGCAGTACTTC.

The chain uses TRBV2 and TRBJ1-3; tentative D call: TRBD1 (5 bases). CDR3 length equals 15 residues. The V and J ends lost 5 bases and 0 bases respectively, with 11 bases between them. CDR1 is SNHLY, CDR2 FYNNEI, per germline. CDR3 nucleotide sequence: TGTGCCAGCAGTCTCGACAGAGGCTCTGGAAACACCATATATTTT. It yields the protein CASSLDRGSGNTIYF.

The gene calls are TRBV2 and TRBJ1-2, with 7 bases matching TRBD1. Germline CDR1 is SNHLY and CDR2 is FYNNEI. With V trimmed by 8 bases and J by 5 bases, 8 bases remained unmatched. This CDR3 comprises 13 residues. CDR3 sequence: CASLQGIYYGYTF. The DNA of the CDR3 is TGTGCCAGCCTACAGGGGATCTATTATGGCTACACCTTC. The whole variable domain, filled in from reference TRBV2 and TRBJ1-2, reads EPEVTQTPSHQVTQMGQEVILRCVPISNHLYFYWYRQILGQKVEFLVSFYNNEISEKSEIFDDQFSVERPDGSNFTLKIRSTKLEDSAMYFCASLQGIYYGYTFGSGTRLTVV.

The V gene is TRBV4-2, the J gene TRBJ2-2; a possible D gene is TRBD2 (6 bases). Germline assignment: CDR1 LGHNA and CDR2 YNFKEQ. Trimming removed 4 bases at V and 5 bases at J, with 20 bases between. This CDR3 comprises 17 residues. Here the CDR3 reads CASSRGLSRESTGELFF. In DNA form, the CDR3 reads TGTGCCAGCAGCCGAGGCCTATCACGGGAGTCAACCGGGGAGCTGTTTTTT.

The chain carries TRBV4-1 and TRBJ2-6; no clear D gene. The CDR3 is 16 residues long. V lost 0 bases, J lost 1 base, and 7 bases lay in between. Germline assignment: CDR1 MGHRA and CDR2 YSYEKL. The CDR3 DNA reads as TGCGCCAGCAGCCAAGAGAGGCTATCTGGGGCCAACGTCCTGACTTTC. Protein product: CASSQERLSGANVLTF.

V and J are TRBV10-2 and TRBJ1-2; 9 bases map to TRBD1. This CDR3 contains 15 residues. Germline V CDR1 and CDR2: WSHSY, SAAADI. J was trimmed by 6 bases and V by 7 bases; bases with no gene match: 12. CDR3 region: CASKKGPGTGHGYTF. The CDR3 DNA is TGCGCCAGCAAAAAAGGCCCAGGGACAGGGCATGGCTACACCTTC.

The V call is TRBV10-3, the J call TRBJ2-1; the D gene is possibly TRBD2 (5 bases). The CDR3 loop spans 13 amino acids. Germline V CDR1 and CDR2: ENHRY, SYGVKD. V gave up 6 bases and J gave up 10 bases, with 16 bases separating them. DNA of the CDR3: TGTGCCATCAGCCTAGAACTAGTACGGGAGCAGTTCTTC. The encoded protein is CAISLELVREQFF.

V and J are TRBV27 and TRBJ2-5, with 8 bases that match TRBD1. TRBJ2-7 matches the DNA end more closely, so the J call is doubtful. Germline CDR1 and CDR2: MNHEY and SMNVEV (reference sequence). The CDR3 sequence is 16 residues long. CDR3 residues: CASSLKGQGGRYEQYF. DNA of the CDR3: TGTGCCAGCAGTCTGAAAGGACAGGGAGGTCGCTACGAGCAGTACTTC.

The CDR3 sequence: CASSLSSPFLAKNIQYF. In nucleotides, the CDR3 is TGTGCCAGCTCACTTTCCTCTCCTTTTCTAGCCAAAAACATTCAGTACTTC. The chain recombines TRBV18 with TRBJ2-4; D unclear. Germline values: CDR1 KGHSH, CDR2 LQKENI. The CDR3 has 17 residues. V lost 4 bases, J lost 0 bases, and 16 bases lay in between.

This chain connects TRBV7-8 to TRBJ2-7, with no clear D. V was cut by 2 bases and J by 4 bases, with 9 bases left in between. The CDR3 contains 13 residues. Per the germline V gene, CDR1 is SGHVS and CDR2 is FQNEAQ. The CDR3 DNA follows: TGTGCCAGCAGCTTATCTGGGCGATACGAGCAGTACTTC. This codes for CASSLSGRYEQYF.

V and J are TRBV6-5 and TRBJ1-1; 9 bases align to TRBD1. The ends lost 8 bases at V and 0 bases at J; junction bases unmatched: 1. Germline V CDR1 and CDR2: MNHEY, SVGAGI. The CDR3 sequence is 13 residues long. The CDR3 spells CASGQGMNTEAFF. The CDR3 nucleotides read TGTGCCAGCGGACAGGGGATGAACACTGAAGCTTTCTTT.

The CDR3 DNA reads TGTGCCAGCAGCGGGAGGGGACAAGTTAGCAATCAGCCCCAGCATTTT. Its protein is CASSGRGQVSNQPQHF. The chain recombines TRBV2 with TRBJ1-5; possible D gene TRBD1, 6 bases. Trimming cost V 6 bases and J 0 bases, with 15 bases left between them. CDR3 length: 16 residues. Germline CDR1 reads SNHLY; CDR2 reads FYNNEI.